This T cell receptor (beta chain) appears in the sequencing data of a study of shared clonotypes between healthy human individuals. It was into CD45RA+ naive and CD45RA-negative memory subsets that the CD4+ cells were split. The V and J ends lost 6 bases and 7 bases respectively, with 13 bases between them. The germline gives CDR1 ENHRY, CDR2 SYGVKD. The length of the CDR3 is 13 residues. Only in-frame clones appear in the TCRdb table, and some are missing; sequencing was by immunoSEQ multiplex PCR. This sample carries approximately 2,300,000 clones, 85% to 95% of them seen once, and the ten largest clones take approximately 0.4%.

This TCR came from a man aged 18 to 35 in good health. Some clones in this sample may be carry-over from other donors' samples. The gene calls are TRBV10-3 and TRBJ2-1, with D perhaps given as TRBD1 or TRBD2 (6 bases each). Specimen: naive CD4+ T cells from PBMCs. Subset denoted: CD45RA+ positively selected. CDR3 sequence reads: CAISTGTSNEQFF. The CDR3 nucleotides read TGTGCCATCAGCACAGGGACTTCTAATGAGCAGTTCTTC.